This T cell receptor (beta chain) was sequenced during a study of blood T cell repertoires in COVID-19. In the study overall: Sites in the United States, Italy and Spain provided acute and convalescent COVID-19 samples.

Per the original data handling: Reference gene primer amplification in the assay estimated nucleated cell counts. Sequencing used immunoSEQ multiplex PCR; TCRdb keeps in-frame clones, though not all of them. V and J calls plus clone size are reproduced from that table; the DNA served to infer D and trimming. The data show 20,000 to 25,000 clones, with about 90% seen just once and approximately 2.6% held by the top ten. V gave up 2 bases and J gave up 2 bases; unmatched junction bases: 4. From germline, CDR1 is KGHSH and CDR2 LQKENI. The CDR3 totals 17 residues. This sequence was found in an older man with acute or convalescent COVID-19. V and J are TRBV18 and TRBJ2-3; 13 nucleotides line up with TRBD2. The sequencing sample was made of peripheral blood. CDR3 DNA sequence: TGTGCCAGCTCACCAGCAACTAGCGGGGGGGCCACAGATACGCAGTATTTT. This codes for CASSPATSGGATDTQYF.